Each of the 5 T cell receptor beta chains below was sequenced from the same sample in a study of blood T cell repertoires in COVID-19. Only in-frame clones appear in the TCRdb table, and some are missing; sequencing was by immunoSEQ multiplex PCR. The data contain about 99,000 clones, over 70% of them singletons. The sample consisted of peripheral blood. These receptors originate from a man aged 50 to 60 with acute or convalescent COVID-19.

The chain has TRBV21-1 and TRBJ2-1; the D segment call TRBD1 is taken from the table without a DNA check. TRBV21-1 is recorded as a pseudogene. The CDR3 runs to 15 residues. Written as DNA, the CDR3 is TGTGCCAGCAAGGAAGCCCCAGGGGTCCGGAATGAGCAGTTCTTC. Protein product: CASKEAPGVRNEQFF.

This chain's CDR3 is CASHSGGLNEQYF. The CDR3 coding sequence is TGTGCCAGCCACTCCGGGGGGCTCAACGAGCAGTACTTC. The rearrangement links TRBV13 to TRBJ2-7; possibly TRBD2 for D (7 bases). The CDR3 is 13 residues long. V lost 8 bases, J lost 5 bases, and 16 bases lay in between. Germline values: CDR1 PRHDT, CDR2 FYEKMQ (reference sequence).

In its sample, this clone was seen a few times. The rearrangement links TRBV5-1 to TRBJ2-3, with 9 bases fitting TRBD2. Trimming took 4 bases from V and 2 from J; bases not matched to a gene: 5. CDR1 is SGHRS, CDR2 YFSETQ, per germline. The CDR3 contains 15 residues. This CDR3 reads CASSLERGDTDTQYF. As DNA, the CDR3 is TGCGCCAGCAGCCTCGAGCGGGGGGACACAGATACGCAGTATTTT.

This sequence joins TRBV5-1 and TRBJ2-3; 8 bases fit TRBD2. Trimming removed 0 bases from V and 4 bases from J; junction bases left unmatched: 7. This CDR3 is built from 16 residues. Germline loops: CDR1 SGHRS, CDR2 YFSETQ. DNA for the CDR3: TGCGCCAGCAGCTTGGATCTTAGCGGGAATGCAGATACGCAGTATTTT. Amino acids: CASSLDLSGNADTQYF.

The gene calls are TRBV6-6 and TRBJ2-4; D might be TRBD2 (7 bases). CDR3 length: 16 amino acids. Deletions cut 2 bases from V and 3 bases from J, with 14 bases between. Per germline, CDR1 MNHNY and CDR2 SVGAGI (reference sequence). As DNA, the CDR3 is TGTGCCAGCAGTTACGTGGGAGGGGGTGTCAAAAACATTCAGTACTTC. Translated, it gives CASSYVGGGVKNIQYF.